This T cell receptor beta chain was captured by sequencing in a study of technical replicates of blood from several donors. Here immunoSEQ multiplex PCR was the method, and the copy in TCRdb shows in-frame clones only, minus some. The sample records fewer than 85,000 clones, roughly 94% being singletons. This CDR3 is 12 amino acids long. V shed 5 bases, J shed 12 bases, and the junction held 5 bases outside the gene matches. The germline V gene has CDR1 SEHNR and CDR2 FQNEAQ (reference sequence). The TCR sequence derives from a human donor in good health. This sequence joins TRBV7-9 and TRBJ2-1; TRBD2 aligns across 9 bases. Sequences were obtained from T cells isolated from PBMCs. The CDR3 bases are TGTGCCAGCAGCCCCGGACTAGCGTCGCAGTTCTTC. This gives the protein CASSPGLASQFF.